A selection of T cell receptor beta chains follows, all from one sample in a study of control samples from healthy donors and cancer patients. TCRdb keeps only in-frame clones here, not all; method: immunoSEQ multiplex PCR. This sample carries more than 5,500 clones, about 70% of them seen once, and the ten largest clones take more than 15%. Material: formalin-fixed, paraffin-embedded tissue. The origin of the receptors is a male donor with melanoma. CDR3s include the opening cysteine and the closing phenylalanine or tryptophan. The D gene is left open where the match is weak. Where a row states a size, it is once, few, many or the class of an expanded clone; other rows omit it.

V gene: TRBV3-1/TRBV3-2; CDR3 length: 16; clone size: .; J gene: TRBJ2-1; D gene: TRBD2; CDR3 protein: CASSRKLAGNTNEQFF; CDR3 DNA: TGTGCCAGCAGCCGCAAACTAGCGGGGAATACCAATGAGCAGTTCTTC
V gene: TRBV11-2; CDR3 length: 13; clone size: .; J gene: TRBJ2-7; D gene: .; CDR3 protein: CASSPRSSYEQYF; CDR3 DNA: TGTGCCAGCAGCCCCCGATCCTCCTACGAGCAGTACTTC
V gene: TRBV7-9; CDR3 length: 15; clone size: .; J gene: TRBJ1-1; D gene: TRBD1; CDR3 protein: CASSQIQGVNTEAFF; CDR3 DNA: TGTGCCAGCAGCCAAATACAGGGGGTGAACACTGAAGCTTTCTTT
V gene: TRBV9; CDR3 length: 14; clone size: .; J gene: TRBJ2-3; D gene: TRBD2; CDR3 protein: CASSVRGSRDTQYF; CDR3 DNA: TGTGCCAGCAGCGTTCGCGGGAGCAGGGATACGCAGTATTTT
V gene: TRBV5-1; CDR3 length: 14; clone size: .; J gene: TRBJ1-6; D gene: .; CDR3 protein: CASSLEGYGSPLHF; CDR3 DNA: TGCGCCAGCAGCTTGGAAGGGTACGGTTCACCCCTCCACTTT
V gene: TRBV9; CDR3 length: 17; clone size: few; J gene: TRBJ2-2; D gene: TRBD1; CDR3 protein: CASSDGDRDLNTGELFF; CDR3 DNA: TGTGCCAGCAGCGACGGCGACAGGGACCTTAACACCGGGGAGCTGTTTTTT
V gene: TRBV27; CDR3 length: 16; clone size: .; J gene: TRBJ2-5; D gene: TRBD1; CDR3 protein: CASRIRQGYVQETQYF; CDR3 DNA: TGTGCCAGCAGAATCCGACAGGGGTATGTCCAAGAGACCCAGTACTTC
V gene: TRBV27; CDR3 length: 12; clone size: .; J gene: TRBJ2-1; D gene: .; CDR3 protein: CASAPTGNEQFF; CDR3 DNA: TGTGCCAGCGCCCCCACGGGCAATGAGCAGTTCTTC
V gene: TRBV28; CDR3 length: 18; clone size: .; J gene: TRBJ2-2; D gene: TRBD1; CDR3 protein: CASSSLRGGARITGELFF; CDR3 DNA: TGTGCCAGCAGTTCCCTCCGAGGGGGCGCGCGGATCACCGGGGAGCTGTTTTTT
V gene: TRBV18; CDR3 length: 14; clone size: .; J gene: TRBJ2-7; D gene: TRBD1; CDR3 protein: CASSSRDSVNEQYF; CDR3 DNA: TGTGCCAGCTCAAGCCGGGACAGCGTGAACGAGCAGTACTTC
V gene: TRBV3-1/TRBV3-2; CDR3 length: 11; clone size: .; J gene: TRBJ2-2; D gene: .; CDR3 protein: CASQNTGELFF; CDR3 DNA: TGTGCCAGTCAGAACACCGGGGAGCTGTTTTTT
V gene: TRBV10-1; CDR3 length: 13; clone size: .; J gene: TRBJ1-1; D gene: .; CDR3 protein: CASRRELDTEAFF; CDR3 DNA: TGCGCCAGCAGACGGGAGTTGGACACTGAAGCTTTCTTT
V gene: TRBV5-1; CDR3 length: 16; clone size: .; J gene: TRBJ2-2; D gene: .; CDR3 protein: CASSFSAVTNTGELFF; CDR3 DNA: TGCGCCAGCAGCTTTTCGGCGGTAACGAACACCGGGGAGCTGTTTTTT
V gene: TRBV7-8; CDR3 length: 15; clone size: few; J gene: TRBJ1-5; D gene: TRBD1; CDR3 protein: CASSRGTAGRQPQHF; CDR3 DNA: TGTGCCAGCAGCCGAGGGACAGCCGGTCGACAGCCCCAGCATTTT
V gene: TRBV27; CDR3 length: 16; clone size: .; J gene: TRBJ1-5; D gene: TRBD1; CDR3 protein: CASSLSGGASNQPQHF; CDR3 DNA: TGTGCCAGCAGTTTATCAGGGGGCGCGTCCAATCAGCCCCAGCATTTT
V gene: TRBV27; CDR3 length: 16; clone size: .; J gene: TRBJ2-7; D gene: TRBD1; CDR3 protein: CASSTRQGGTAYEQYF; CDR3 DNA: TGTGCCAGCAGTACCCGACAGGGGGGGACGGCCTACGAGCAGTACTTC
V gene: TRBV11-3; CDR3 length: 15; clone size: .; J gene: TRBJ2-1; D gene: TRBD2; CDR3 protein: CASSSGGGRNNEQFF; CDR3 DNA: TGTGCCAGCAGCTCCGGGGGGGGCCGAAACAATGAGCAGTTCTTC
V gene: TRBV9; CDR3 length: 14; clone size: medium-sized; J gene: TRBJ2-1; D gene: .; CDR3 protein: CASSWGLSYNEQFF; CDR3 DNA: TGTGCCAGCAGTTGGGGTCTCTCCTACAATGAGCAGTTCTTC
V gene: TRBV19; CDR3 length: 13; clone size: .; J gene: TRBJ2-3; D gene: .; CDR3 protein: CASSPTPTDTQYF; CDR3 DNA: TGTGCCAGTAGTCCTACGCCCACAGATACGCAGTATTTT
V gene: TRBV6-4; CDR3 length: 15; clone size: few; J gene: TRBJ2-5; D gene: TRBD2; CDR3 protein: CASSETSGGQETQYF; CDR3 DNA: TGTGCCAGCAGTGAGACTAGCGGGGGGCAAGAGACCCAGTACTTC